These 23 T cell receptor beta chains share one sample of origin, sequenced in a study of Ad26.COV2.S vaccination and SARS-CoV-2 variants. Some clones are missing from TCRdb's copy, which holds only in-frame ones; the method was immunoSEQ multiplex PCR. Found here are 150,000 to 200,000 clones, roughly nine tenths of them singletons; the top ten hold approximately 6%. The sequenced sample was peripheral blood, obtained after recovery from COVID-19. Receptor source: a human donor who had recovered from COVID-19.

This rearrangement joins TRBV15 to TRBJ2-2, with TRBD2 matching over 8 bases. The length of the CDR3 is 17 residues. The germline CDR1 and CDR2 sequences are LNHNV and YYDKDF (reference sequence). V lost 1 base to trimming and J lost 0 bases; unmatched junction nucleotides: 4. The CDR3 reads CATSRGLAGSNTGELFF. The CDR3 DNA reads as TGTGCCACCAGCAGAGGCCTAGCGGGCTCGAACACCGGGGAGCTGTTTTTT.

V usage is TRBV7-2 and J usage is TRBJ2-7; D call uncertain. The CDR3 is 13 residues long. CDR1 SGHTA and CDR2 FQGNSA come from the germline V gene. Trimming pared 3 bases from V and 3 bases from J, leaving 9 bases between. The CDR3 region has the DNA TGTGCCAGCAGCTTTTCCTTCCTCTACGAGCAGTACTTC. It is translated as CASSFSFLYEQYF.

The V call is TRBV7-9, the J call TRBJ2-1; TRBD2 agrees at 14 bases. The CDR3 spans 15 residues. V was clipped by 4 bases and J by 7 bases; unmatched bases: 3. The germline gives CDR1 SEHNR, CDR2 FQNEAQ (reference sequence). CDR3 DNA sequence: TGTGCCAGCAGCTACGGGACTAGCGGGAGTAATGAGCAGTTCTTC. This encodes CASSYGTSGSNEQFF.

V and J are TRBV4-2 and TRBJ2-3; perhaps TRBD2 as D (6 bases). The germline V gene has CDR1 LGHNA and CDR2 YNFKEQ. This CDR3 region has 17 residues. Trimming took 3 bases from V and 1 from J, leaving 17 bases between them. CDR3 amino acids: CASSQGVVWGGTDTQYF. The DNA for the CDR3 is TGTGCCAGCAGCCAGGGTGTGGTGTGGGGGGGCACAGATACGCAGTATTTT.

This rearrangement joins TRBV7-6 to TRBJ2-2; D uncertain. The V end was cut by 5 bases, the J end by 3 bases, with 19 bases between. The CDR3 contains 17 residues. Germline CDR1 and CDR2: SGHVS and FNYEAQ. As DNA, the CDR3 is TGTGCCAGCAGCCTCAATCGCGGTCGGCTAGACACCGGGGAGCTGTTTTTT. It yields the protein CASSLNRGRLDTGELFF.

This CDR3 reads CASSLPGIGRNTIYF. DNA of the CDR3: TGTGCCAGCAGCTTACCGGGGATAGGTCGAAACACCATATATTTT. The chain links TRBV7-9 to TRBJ1-3; no clear D. This CDR3 has 15 amino acids. Germline CDR1 and CDR2: SEHNR and FQNEAQ (reference sequence). V lost 2 bases and J 5 bases, leaving 13 bases between the germline ends.

The chain has TRBV7-6 and TRBJ2-7; D unclear. The CDR3 length is 11 residues. V shed 6 bases and J shed 5 bases, with 8 bases lying between them. CDR1 is SGHVS and CDR2 is FNYEAQ in the germline V gene. As DNA, the CDR3 is TGTGCCAGCAGTTCTACCCACGAGCAGTACTTC. It translates to CASSSTHEQYF.

The rearrangement joins TRBV2 to TRBJ1-2; D uncertain. Germline loops: CDR1 SNHLY, CDR2 FYNNEI. The CDR3 is 12 residues long. V was shortened by 6 bases and J by 7 bases, with 12 bases between the two germline ends. The CDR3 region has the DNA TGTGCCAGCAGAGAGGAAGGGATTGGCTACACCTTC. It encodes CASREEGIGYTF.

The chain is built from TRBV29-1 and TRBJ2-3; the D gene could be TRBD1 or TRBD2 (5 bases each). The CDR3 length is 10 residues. CDR1 and CDR2 from the germline V gene are SQVTM and ANQGSEA. Trimming removed 7 bases from V and 5 bases from J, with 7 bases in between. CDR3 nucleotide sequence: TGCAGCGGGGACCAAGATACGCAGTATTTT. Residues: CSGDQDTQYF.

The CDR3, as DNA: TGTGCCAGCGGTCACAGGAGAGCCGGCGAGCAGTACTTC. Its protein product is CASGHRRAGEQYF. This chain connects TRBV28 to TRBJ2-7; perhaps TRBD1 as D (5 bases). CDR3 length equals 13 residues. Germline values: CDR1 MDHEN, CDR2 SYDVKM. The V end lost 8 bases, the J end lost 6 bases, and 17 bases lay between the germline ends.

CDR3 in amino acids: CASRTDRGDYGYTF. Written as DNA, the CDR3 is TGTGCCAGCAGGACCGACAGGGGAGATTATGGCTACACCTTC. J is TRBJ1-2 and V is TRBV5-4; TRBD1 matches 8 bases. This CDR3 comprises 14 residues. Germline assignment: CDR1 SGHNT and CDR2 YYREEE (reference sequence). V gave up 5 bases and J gave up 5 bases; unmatched junction bases: 8.

V gene TRBV27 combines with J gene TRBJ1-1; no clear D gene. Per the germline V gene, CDR1 is MNHEY and CDR2 is SMNVEV (reference sequence). The length of the CDR3 is 13 residues. V was clipped by 4 bases and J by 0 bases, with 6 bases between them. The CDR3 DNA sequence: TGTGCCAGCAGTTCCGTCGTGAACACTGAAGCTTTCTTT. The encoded protein is CASSSVVNTEAFF.

This chain joins TRBV9 and TRBJ2-1, with D unresolved. V was shortened by 3 bases and J by 2 bases, with 12 bases between the two germline ends. There are 15 residues in the CDR3. Germline V CDR1 and CDR2: SGDLS, YYNGEE. The CDR3 DNA reads TGTGCCAGCAGCGGAGCCAATGAAGCCTACAATGAGCAGTTCTTC. Its translation: CASSGANEAYNEQFF.

The genes are TRBV5-4 and TRBJ1-4, with 8 bases aligning to TRBD1. The V segment lost 4 bases and the J segment 8 bases; nucleotides outside the gene matches: 7. Per germline, CDR1 SGHNT and CDR2 YYREEE (reference sequence). CDR3 length: 14 amino acids. CDR3 region: CASSQGDRREKLFF. The CDR3 DNA follows: TGTGCCAGCAGCCAAGGGGACAGGAGGGAAAAACTGTTTTTT.

The CDR3 DNA follows: TGCGCCAGCAGCTTGGGGCAGGGGGTGTCCCAAGAGACCCAGTACTTC. Its translation is CASSLGQGVSQETQYF. V is TRBV5-1 and J is TRBJ2-5; TRBD1 matches 7 bases. CDR3 length: 16 amino acids. Looked up from germline, CDR1 is SGHRS and CDR2 is YFSETQ. The V and J ends lost 0 bases and 1 base, in that order; junction bases with no gene match: 6.

V gene TRBV5-6 combines with J gene TRBJ2-1; D tentatively reads TRBD1 or TRBD2 (5 bases each). The CDR3 runs 15 residues. Trimming pared 4 bases from V and 0 bases from J, leaving 11 bases between. CDR1 is SGHDT and CDR2 is YYEEEE in the germline V gene. CDR3 nucleotides: TGTGCCAGCAGCCTCCGGGGCTTCTCCTACAATGAGCAGTTCTTC. It is translated as CASSLRGFSYNEQFF.

This chain joins TRBV5-1 and TRBJ2-4; 12 bases align to TRBD2. Germline V gene data show CDR1 as SGHRS and CDR2 as YFSETQ. The length of the CDR3 is 19 residues. The V segment lost 0 bases and the J segment 0 bases; nucleotides outside the gene matches: 7. CDR3 DNA: TGCGCCAGCAGCTTGGTTACTAGCGGGGGGAATCTAGCCAAAAACATTCAGTACTTC. Translated, it gives CASSLVTSGGNLAKNIQYF.

This chain uses TRBV5-5 with TRBJ1-1; D gene unclear. CDR3 length: 13 amino acids. V lost 5 bases and J lost 2, with 10 bases in between. Germline assignment: CDR1 SGHKS and CDR2 YYEKEE (reference sequence). The DNA of the CDR3 is TGTGCCAGCAGGCTAATTATAAACACTGAAGCTTTCTTT. Its translation is CASRLIINTEAFF.

DNA for the CDR3: TGCGCCAGCAGCCAACCAGGGGAGCGGCAGCCCCAGCATTTT. It is translated as CASSQPGERQPQHF. The J gene is TRBJ1-5, the V gene TRBV4-1; TRBD1 might be the D (6 bases). The CDR3 sequence is 14 residues long. CDR1 is MGHRA, CDR2 YSYEKL, per germline. V lost 2 bases, J lost 7 bases, and 12 bases lay in between.

The rearrangement joins TRBV3-1 (or the pseudogene TRBV3-2) to TRBJ2-7, with 7 bases aligning to TRBD2. The ends lost 5 bases at V and 0 bases at J; junction bases unmatched: 4. There are 14 residues in the CDR3. The V gene's germline CDR1 is LGHDT and CDR2 YNNKEL (reference sequence). The CDR3 DNA sequence: TGTGCCAGCAGCAACGGGGGGAGCTCCTACGAGCAGTACTTC. Amino acids: CASSNGGSSYEQYF.

The chain employs TRBV2 and TRBJ2-5, with 10 bases lining up with TRBD2. Looked up from germline, CDR1 is SNHLY and CDR2 is FYNNEI. The CDR3 is 15 amino acids. The ends lost 11 bases at V and 5 bases at J; junction bases unmatched: 14. The CDR3 nucleotides read TGTGCCCGTTCAGGCCAGCGGGGGGGCCATGAGACCCAGTACTTC. Translating it yields CARSGQRGGHETQYF. Combining the CDR3 with reference TRBV2 and TRBJ2-5 gives the whole variable domain EPEVTQTPSHQVTQMGQEVILRCVPISNHLYFYWYRQILGQKVEFLVSFYNNEISEKSEIFDDQFSVERPDGSNFTLKIRSTKLEDSAMYFCARSGQRGGHETQYFGPGTRLLVL.

The J gene is TRBJ2-1, the V gene TRBV11-2; D gene unclear. The V and J ends lost 1 base and 2 bases respectively, with 3 bases between them. This CDR3 is 13 amino acids long. Looked up from germline, CDR1 is SGHAT and CDR2 is FQNNGV. CDR3 in amino acids: CASSLAAYNEQFF. In DNA, the CDR3 is TGTGCCAGCAGCTTAGCTGCCTACAATGAGCAGTTCTTC.

The J gene is TRBJ1-2, the V gene TRBV30, with D possibly matching TRBD1 (5 bases). CDR1 and CDR2 from the germline V gene are GTSNPN and SVGIG (reference sequence). V lost 4 bases and J lost 1, with 16 bases in between. This CDR3 region has 15 residues. The CDR3 DNA follows: TGTGCCTGGAACGGGCAGGGAGGGTTTAACTATGGCTACACCTTC. Translated, it gives CAWNGQGGFNYGYTF.